A single sample is the source of the 23 T cell receptor beta chains below, sequenced in a study of spatial heterogeneity in lung cancer. Each CDR3 protein is one row after TCRdb ran MiXCR on the 5' RACE reads. The repertoire holds around 6,000 distinct CDR3 sequences, with 15% to 20% as singletons. Time point noted: sample taken at primary tumor resection. The sample consisted of normal lung tissue next to the tumor, taken at surgery. The receptor source for this set is a male donor with early-stage non-small cell lung cancer.

This clonotype was observed many times. The chain is built from TRBV5-1 and TRBJ1-4; 7 positions match TRBD1. This CDR3 is built from 14 residues. CDR1 is SGHRS, CDR2 YFSETQ, per germline. V shed 4 bases, J shed 8 bases, and the junction held 8 bases outside the gene matches. The CDR3 is CASSARQGSEKLFF. CDR3 in DNA: TGCGCCAGCAGCGCACGACAGGGAAGCGAAAAACTGTTTTTT.

The chain joins TRBV20-1 to TRBJ2-1; weak D call: TRBD1 (6 bases). Germline CDR1 is DFQATT and CDR2 is SNEGSKA (reference sequence). CDR3 size: 14 residues. V shed 2 bases and J shed 0 bases, with 8 bases lying between them. CDR3 region: CSARRGSSYNEQFF. For the CDR3, the DNA is TGCAGTGCTAGAAGGGGGAGCTCCTACAATGAGCAGTTCTTC.

By share, this clonotype counts as large. This chain links TRBV28 with TRBJ1-5; D possibly corresponds to TRBD1 (5 bases). V lost 1 base, J lost 1 base, and 8 bases lay in between. The CDR3 length is 15 residues. The germline V gene has CDR1 MDHEN and CDR2 SYDVKM. The CDR3 nucleotides are TGTGCCAGCAGTTTATCTCGGGGGAGCAATCAGCCCCAGCATTTT. Translating it yields CASSLSRGSNQPQHF.

Concerning this clonotype: A much larger clone differs from this one at a single base, so this may be a read error. The chain couples TRBV28 to TRBJ2-5; 9 nucleotides match TRBD1. The CDR3 length is 14 residues. Per germline, CDR1 MDHEN and CDR2 SYDVKM. The J segment lost 3 bases and the V segment lost 5 bases, leaving 4 bases of the junction unmatched. CDR3: CASSTRTGEETQYF. The CDR3 region has the DNA TGTGCCAGCAGTACCCGGACAGGGGAAGAGACCCAGTACTTC.

The rearrangement uses TRBV14 and TRBJ1-1; no reliable D call. Germline lookup yields CDR1 SGHDN and CDR2 FVKESK. V was trimmed by 1 base and J by 10 bases, leaving 13 bases between them. The CDR3 loop spans 13 amino acids. The CDR3 bases are TGTGCCAGCAGCCAAGGCACCGGGCGAGGAGCTTTCTTT. This sequence encodes CASSQGTGRGAFF. Drawing the rest from reference TRBV14 and TRBJ1-1, the complete variable domain is EAGVTQFPSHSVIEKGQTVTLRCDPISGHDNLYWYRRVMGKEIKFLLHFVKESKQDESGMPNNRFLAERTGGTYSTLKVQPAELEDSGVYFCASSQGTGRGAFFGQGTRLTVV.

The rearrangement joins TRBV4-1 to TRBJ1-4, with 9 bases lining up with TRBD1. The length of the CDR3 is 16 residues. CDR1 MGHRA and CDR2 YSYEKL come from the germline V gene. V shed 3 bases, J shed 5 bases, and the junction held 7 bases outside the gene matches. The CDR3 DNA sequence: TGCGCCAGCAGCCAGGTACCCGGGACAGGGAATGAAAAACTGTTTTTT. Its protein is CASSQVPGTGNEKLFF.

This chain links TRBV12-3 or TRBV12-4 with TRBJ2-5; weak D call: TRBD2 (6 bases). V was shortened by 4 bases and J by 4 bases, with 10 bases between the two germline ends. The CDR3 runs to 13 residues. The CDR3: CASSYGGRETQYF. DNA for the CDR3: TGTGCCAGCAGTTATGGGGGGAGAGAGACCCAGTACTTC.

This clonotype turned up a few times. The chain has TRBV6-5 and TRBJ2-1; 11 nucleotides line up with TRBD2. Germline V CDR1 and CDR2: MNHEY, SVGAGI. With 2 bases clipped from V and 0 bases from J, the junction kept 6 bases outside the gene matches. The CDR3 consists of 18 residues. The CDR3 spells CASSYGTSGSSSYNEQFF. The DNA of the CDR3 is TGTGCCAGCAGTTACGGTACTAGCGGGAGTAGCTCCTACAATGAGCAGTTCTTC.

This clonotype was seen a handful of times. CDR3 amino acids: CAWETGFEAFF. CDR3 DNA: TGTGCCTGGGAGACAGGGTTTGAAGCTTTCTTT. V and J are TRBV30 and TRBJ1-1; TRBD1 matches at 7 bases. In germline, CDR1 is GTSNPN, CDR2 SVGIG (reference sequence). V shed 5 bases and J 7 bases; nucleotides not matched to a gene: 4. The CDR3 runs to 11 residues. The entire variable domain, with the rest obtained from reference TRBV30 and TRBJ1-1, is as follows: SQTIHQWPATLVQPVGSPLSLECTVEGTSNPNLYWYRQAAGRGLQLLFYSVGIGQISSEVPQNLSASRPQDRQFILSSKKLLLSDSGFYLCAWETGFEAFFGQGTRLTVV.

By share of the sample, this clonotype is medium-sized (0.01 to 0.1%). The chain joins TRBV7-2 to TRBJ2-5, with TRBD2 identical over 13 bases. Per germline, CDR1 SGHTA and CDR2 FQGNSA. Losses at the gene ends were 5 bases for V and 5 bases for J; bases not matched to a gene: 8. This CDR3 has 16 residues. CDR3 sequence: CASSLGLAGAGETQYF. Written as DNA, the CDR3 is TGTGCCAGCAGCCTCGGACTAGCGGGAGCTGGGGAGACCCAGTACTTC. The whole variable domain, filled in from reference TRBV7-2 and TRBJ2-5, reads GAGVSQSPSNKVTEKGKDVELRCDPISGHTALYWYRQSLGQGLEFLIYFQGNSAPDKSGLPSDRFSAERTGGSVSTLTIQRTQQEDSAVYLCASSLGLAGAGETQYFGPGTRLLVL.

J is TRBJ2-1 and V is TRBV29-1; 7 nucleotides match TRBD1. This CDR3 is 14 amino acids long. The J segment lost 9 bases and the V segment lost 7 bases, leaving 15 bases of the junction unmatched. Germline CDR1 SQVTM, CDR2 ANQGSEA. The CDR3 DNA is TGCAGCGATTCCCGGCAGGGGGTCTCCGGTGAGCAGTTCTTC. It codes for CSDSRQGVSGEQFF.

By share, this clonotype counts as medium-sized. V gene TRBV18 combines with J gene TRBJ2-1; 7 bases fit TRBD2. The V gene end was trimmed by 2 bases and the J gene end by 11 bases; junction bases not matched to a gene: 12. The CDR3 loop spans 15 amino acids. In germline, CDR1 is KGHSH, CDR2 LQKENI. CDR3 DNA sequence: TGTGCCAGCTCACCAAATGGGGACTACCTATATCAGCAGTTCTTC. It is translated as CASSPNGDYLYQQFF.

By share of the sample, this clonotype is medium-sized. The chain joins TRBV11-2 to TRBJ2-5; D call uncertain. CDR1 is SGHAT and CDR2 is FQNNGV in the germline V gene. V lost 0 bases to trimming and J lost 9 bases, with 11 bases between them. The CDR3 length is 13 residues. The DNA of the CDR3 is TGTGCCAGCAGCTTAGACCCCGTTTTGGCCCAGTACTTC. Translated, it gives CASSLDPVLAQYF.

This clonotype was recorded a few times. The V call is TRBV15, the J call TRBJ1-1, with D unresolved. Per germline, CDR1 LNHNV and CDR2 YYDKDF (reference sequence). This CDR3 is 14 amino acids long. V was clipped by 5 bases and J by 1 base, with 11 bases between them. The CDR3 DNA is TGTGCCACCAGCGGCGGGAACTCGAACACTGAAGCTTTCTTT. Translation gives CATSGGNSNTEAFF.

This rearrangement joins TRBV9 to TRBJ2-2, with 9 bases aligning to TRBD1. The germline V gene encodes CDR1 SGDLS and CDR2 YYNGEE. V lost 0 bases and J lost 5; bases outside the gene matches: 2. The CDR3 is 15 amino acids. The CDR3 is CASSVGDRVTGELFF. Written as DNA, the CDR3 is TGTGCCAGCAGCGTAGGGGACAGGGTGACCGGGGAGCTGTTTTTT.

This clonotype is labeled as medium-sized. The chain carries TRBV6-1 and TRBJ1-3; 7 bases line up with TRBD1. The CDR3 extends over 13 amino acids. Germline lookup yields CDR1 MNHNS and CDR2 SASEGT. The trim removed 8 bases at V and 8 bases at J, leaving 9 bases unmatched. DNA of the CDR3: TGTGCCAGCCGTAGGACAGGTGGGGACACCATATATTTT. Protein: CASRRTGGDTIYF.

The rearrangement uses TRBV6-2 or TRBV6-3 and TRBJ2-4; D not certain. Germline V lookup: CDR1 MNHEY, CDR2 SVGEGT. The CDR3 contains 15 residues. V was cut by 4 bases and J by 1 base, with 11 bases left in between. The CDR3 is CASSWSSLAKNIQYF. Written as DNA, the CDR3 is TGTGCCAGCAGTTGGAGCTCGCTTGCCAAAAACATTCAGTACTTC.

By sample fraction, this clonotype is medium-sized. This chain uses TRBV27 with TRBJ2-1, with TRBD2 matching 8 bases. Germline V CDR1 and CDR2: MNHEY, SMNVEV (reference sequence). This CDR3 region has 16 residues. The J segment lost 4 bases and the V segment lost 0 bases, leaving 5 bases of the junction unmatched. CDR3: CASSLSRLAGYNEQFF. CDR3 DNA: TGTGCCAGCAGTTTATCAAGGCTAGCGGGTTACAATGAGCAGTTCTTC.

The genes are TRBV5-1 and TRBJ1-1, with D maybe TRBD1 (6 bases). Trimming left V 1 base short and J 1 base short, with 11 bases between. This CDR3 spans 15 amino acids. Germline V gene sequence: CDR1 SGHRS, CDR2 YFSETQ. CDR3 bases: TGCGCCAGCAGCTTGTTAGGGGACACGAACACTGAAGCTTTCTTT. This gives the protein CASSLLGDTNTEAFF.

This clonotype was seen a handful of times. V is TRBV11-1 and J is TRBJ2-1, with TRBD2 as a possible D gene (8 bases). The V gene's germline CDR1 is SGHAT and CDR2 FQDESV (reference sequence). Trimming pared 2 bases from V and 16 bases from J, leaving 27 bases between. This CDR3 contains 16 residues. CDR3 nucleotide sequence: TGTGCCAGCAGCTTAAGCCGGGACAGAGAGCGGGAGTCGCCTTTCTTC. Its translation: CASSLSRDRERESPFF. Full variable domain (remainder filled in from reference TRBV11-1 and TRBJ2-1): EAEVAQSPRYKITEKSQAVAFWCDPISGHATLYWYRQILGQGPELLVQFQDESVVDDSQLPKDRFSAERLKGVDSTLKIQPAELGDSAMYLCASSLSRDRERESPFFGPGTRLTVL.

By share of the sample, this clonotype is medium-sized. This chain connects TRBV2 to TRBJ2-3; TRBD2 agrees at 10 bases. CDR1 is SNHLY, CDR2 FYNNEI, per germline. The V gene end was trimmed by 4 bases and the J gene end by 5 bases; junction bases not matched to a gene: 12. CDR3 size: 17 residues. CDR3 protein: CASSAGLAASAGDTQYF. CDR3 nucleotides: TGTGCCAGCAGTGCAGGACTAGCGGCCTCAGCGGGAGATACGCAGTATTTT.

This clonotype was recorded a few times. The CDR3 bases are TGTGCCAGCTCACAATCGGACGGATCGGGGGAGCAGTTCTTC. It yields the protein CASSQSDGSGEQFF. This chain joins TRBV18 and TRBJ2-1, with D perhaps matching TRBD2 (5 bases). This CDR3 has 14 amino acids. V lost 4 bases and J lost 10, with 17 bases in between. Germline V CDR1 and CDR2: KGHSH, LQKENI.

This clonotype was seen a few times. The chain couples TRBV7-2 to TRBJ2-7; possible D gene TRBD2, 6 bases. Germline loops: CDR1 SGHTA, CDR2 FQGNSA. Trimming cost V 5 bases and J 4 bases, with 18 bases left between them. This CDR3 has 15 amino acids. CDR3 DNA: TGTGCCAGCAGCCCGGGGGTGGGGTATCGGTACGAGCAGTACTTC. This translates into CASSPGVGYRYEQYF.